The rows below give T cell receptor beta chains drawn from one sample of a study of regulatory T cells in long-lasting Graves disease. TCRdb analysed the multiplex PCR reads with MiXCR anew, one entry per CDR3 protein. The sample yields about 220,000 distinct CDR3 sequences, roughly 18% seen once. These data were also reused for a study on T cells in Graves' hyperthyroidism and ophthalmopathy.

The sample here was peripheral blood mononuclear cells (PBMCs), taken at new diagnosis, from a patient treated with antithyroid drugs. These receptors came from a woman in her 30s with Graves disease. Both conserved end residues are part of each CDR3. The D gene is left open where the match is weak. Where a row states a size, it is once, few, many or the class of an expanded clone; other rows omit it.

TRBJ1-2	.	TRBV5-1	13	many	TGCGCCAGCAGCACTGGGGGGGACTATGGCTACACCTTC	CASSTGGDYGYTF
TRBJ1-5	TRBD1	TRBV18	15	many	TGTGCCAGCTCACCCCAGACAGGGGGCAATCAGCCCCAGCATTTT	CASSPQTGGNQPQHF
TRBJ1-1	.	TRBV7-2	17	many	TGTGCCAGCAGCTTAGCTCGGTCGGGCAGAGGAAGGACTGAAGCTTTCTTT	CASSLARSGRGRTEAFF
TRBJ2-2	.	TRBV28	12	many	TGTGCCAGCAGTTGGGGCTCCGGGGAGCTGTTTTTT	CASSWGSGELFF
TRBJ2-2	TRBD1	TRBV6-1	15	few	TGTGCCAGCAGTGGTGGACAGGTTAATACCGGGGAGCTGTTTTTT	CASSGGQVNTGELFF
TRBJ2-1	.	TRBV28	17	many	TGTGCCAGCAGTTTATGGGCCGGGACCCACGACGGCAATGAGCAGTTCTTC	CASSLWAGTHDGNEQFF
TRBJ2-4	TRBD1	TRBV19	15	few	TGTGCCAGTAGGACTGACAGGGCTGACAAAAACATTCAGTACTTC	CASRTDRADKNIQYF
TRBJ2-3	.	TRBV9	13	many	TGTGCCAGCAGCGTTGATCTGGGGGATACGCAGTATTTT	CASSVDLGDTQYF
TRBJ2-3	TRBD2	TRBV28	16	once	TGTGCCAGCAGTTTATTAGTCGGGAGGGAGGCAGATACGCAGTATTTT	CASSLLVGREADTQYF
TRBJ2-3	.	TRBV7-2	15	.	TGTGCCAGCAGCACCTACAGGGTTGGGACAGATACGCAGTATTTT	CASSTYRVGTDTQYF
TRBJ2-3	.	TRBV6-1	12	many	TGTGCCAGCAGTGAAAGGGTAGATACGCAGTATTTT	CASSERVDTQYF
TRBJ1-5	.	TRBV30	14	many	TGTGCCTGGAGTGTACCGGGGGATAGGAGGCCCCAGCATTTT	CAWSVPGDRRPQHF
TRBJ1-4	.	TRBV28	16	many	TGTGCCAGCACCAATCAGGACACTACAACTAATGAAAAACTGTTTTTT	CASTNQDTTTNEKLFF
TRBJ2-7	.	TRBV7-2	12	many	TGTGCCAGCAGCTATCAAGAATACGAGCAGTACTTC	CASSYQEYEQYF
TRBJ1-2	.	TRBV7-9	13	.	TGTGCCAGCAGCTCTGGGGTTTACTATGGCTACACCTTC	CASSSGVYYGYTF
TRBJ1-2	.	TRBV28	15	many	TGTGCCAGCAGTTTTATGGGGGCGCCTAACTATGGCTACACCTTC	CASSFMGAPNYGYTF
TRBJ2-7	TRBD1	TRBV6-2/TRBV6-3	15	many	TGTGCCAGCAGTCCGGGACAGGGATCTGCCTACGAGCAGTACTTC	CASSPGQGSAYEQYF
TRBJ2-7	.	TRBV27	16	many	TGTGCCAGCAGTTTAGAGTGGTCCGAGGGGCCCTACGAGCAGTACTTC	CASSLEWSEGPYEQYF
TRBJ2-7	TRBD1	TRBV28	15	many	TGTGCCAGCAGTTCGACAGGGGGGCTCTCCTACGAGCAGTACTTC	CASSSTGGLSYEQYF
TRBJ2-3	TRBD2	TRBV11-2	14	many	TGTGCCAGCAGCGCACTAGCGGGCCCAGATACGCAGTATTTT	CASSALAGPDTQYF
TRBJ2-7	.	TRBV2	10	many	TGTGCCAGCGCCAACTACGAGCAGTACTTC	CASANYEQYF
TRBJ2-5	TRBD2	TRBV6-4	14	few	TGTGCCAGCGTCGGGACTAGCGGGAAGGGGACCCAGTACTTC	CASVGTSGKGTQYF
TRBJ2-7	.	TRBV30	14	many	TGTGCCTGGAACCCGACAATGAAACAAACCGAGCAGTACTTC	CAWNPTMKQTEQYF
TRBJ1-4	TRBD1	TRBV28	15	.	TGTGCCAGCAGTTTAACGGGACAGGGTAATGAAAAACTGTTTTTT	CASSLTGQGNEKLFF
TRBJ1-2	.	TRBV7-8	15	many	TGTGCCAGCAGCTTAGACCGGGGAGGCTTGTATGGCTACACCTTC	CASSLDRGGLYGYTF
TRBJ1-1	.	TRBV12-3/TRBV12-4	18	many	TGTGCCAGCAGTTTTAGGAGAATCAGGGGCTGGGTGAACACTGAAGCTTTCTTT	CASSFRRIRGWVNTEAFF
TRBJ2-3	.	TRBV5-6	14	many	TGTGCCAGCAGCTTTCCGGCTAGCACAGATACGCAGTATTTT	CASSFPASTDTQYF
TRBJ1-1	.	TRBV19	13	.	TGTGCCAGTAGGTCCCGAGGGGCCACTGAAGCTTTCTTT	CASRSRGATEAFF
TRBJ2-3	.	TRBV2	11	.	TGTGCCAGCAGGCGACTAGATACGCAGTATTTT	CASRRLDTQYF
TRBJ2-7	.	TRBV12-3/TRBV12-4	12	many	TGTGCCAGCAGCCGTGTTGCCCACGAGCAGTACTTC	CASSRVAHEQYF
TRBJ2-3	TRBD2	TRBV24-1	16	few	TGTGCCACCAGTGATCACACTAGCGGGGTTGAGGATACGCAGTATTTT	CATSDHTSGVEDTQYF
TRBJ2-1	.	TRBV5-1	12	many	TGCGCCAGCAGCTTGGACCAGGGTGAGCAGTTCTTC	CASSLDQGEQFF
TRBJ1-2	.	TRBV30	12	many	TGTGCCTGGAGTTTTGGGGGCGAGGGCTACACCTTC	CAWSFGGEGYTF
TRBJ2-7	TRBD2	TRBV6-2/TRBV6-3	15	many	TGTGCCAGCTCTCCCGGGGGACTAGCGGGCTACGAGCAGTACTTC	CASSPGGLAGYEQYF
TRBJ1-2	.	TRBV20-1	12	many	TGCAGTGCTGGCCAGGGAGTGGATGGCTACACCTTC	CSAGQGVDGYTF
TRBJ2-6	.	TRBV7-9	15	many	TGTGCCAGCAGCGACACGGGGTCCGGGGCCAACGTCCTGACTTTC	CASSDTGSGANVLTF
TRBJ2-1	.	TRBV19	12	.	TGTGCCAGTAGTATAGATTTGGGTGAGCAGTTCTTC	CASSIDLGEQFF
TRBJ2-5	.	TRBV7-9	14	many	TGTGCCAGCAGCGAGATAAACCTCCAAGAGACCCAGTACTTC	CASSEINLQETQYF
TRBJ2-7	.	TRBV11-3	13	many	TGTGCCAGCAGCTTGAGCTCTCTCTACGAGCAGTACTTC	CASSLSSLYEQYF
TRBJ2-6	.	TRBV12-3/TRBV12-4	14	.	TGTGCCACGGCTTTTCTAACTGGGGCCAACGTCCTGACTTTC	CATAFLTGANVLTF
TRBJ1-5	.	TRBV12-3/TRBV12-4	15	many	TGTGCCAGCAGTGGAGTAGTGCAGGGTATTCAGCCCCAGCATTTT	CASSGVVQGIQPQHF
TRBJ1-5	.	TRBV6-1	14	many	TGTGCCAGCTCAATGGGGTTCAGCAATCAGCCCCAGCATTTT	CASSMGFSNQPQHF
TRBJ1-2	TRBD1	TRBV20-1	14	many	TGCAGTGCTTCCGACAGGGCCGTTAACTATGGCTACACCTTC	CSASDRAVNYGYTF
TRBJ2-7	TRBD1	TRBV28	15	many	TGTGCCAGCAGTTTAGCAGGGGGCGGCTCCTACGAGCAGTACTTC	CASSLAGGGSYEQYF
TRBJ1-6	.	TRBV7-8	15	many	TGTGCCAGCAGCTTAGGCAGGGAAGGTTACTCACCCCTCCACTTT	CASSLGREGYSPLHF
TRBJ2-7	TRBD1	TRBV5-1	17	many	TGCGCCAGCAGCTTGGAGGGACAGGGGGTGCAGGCCTACGAGCAGTACTTC	CASSLEGQGVQAYEQYF
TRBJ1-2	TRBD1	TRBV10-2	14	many	TGCGCCAGCAGCCAGGACAGGGGGCTGGATGGCTACACCTTC	CASSQDRGLDGYTF
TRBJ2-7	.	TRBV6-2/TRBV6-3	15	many	TGTGCCAGCAGTTATCGGCAGTTCAGCTCCTACGAGCAGTACTTC	CASSYRQFSSYEQYF
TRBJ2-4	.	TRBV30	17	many	TGTGCCTGGAGTGTAGGGAGCGCGCAACTAGCCAAAAACATTCAGTACTTC	CAWSVGSAQLAKNIQYF
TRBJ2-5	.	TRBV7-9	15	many	TGTGCCAGCAGCTTAACCCCAACGGGAGCAGAGACCCAGTACTTC	CASSLTPTGAETQYF
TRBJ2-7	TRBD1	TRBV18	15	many	TGTGCCAGCTCCCCCACCGGGACAGGGGCCTACGAGCAGTACTTC	CASSPTGTGAYEQYF
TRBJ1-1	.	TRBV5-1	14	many	TGCGCCAGCAGCCCCACAGGGTACCACACTGAAGCTTTCTTT	CASSPTGYHTEAFF